This T cell receptor beta chain was profiled in a study of PD-1 blockade in classical Hodgkin lymphoma (TCRdb year 2020). With regard to the full study: Nivolumab dosing was 3 mg/kg intravenously every 2 weeks, continuing until either disease progression or unacceptable toxicity. The study used TCR beta sequencing and CyTOF to define a peripheral blood immune signature of response to PD-1 blockade in classical Hodgkin lymphoma.

The CDR3 sequence holds 16 residues, the cysteine and phenylalanine included. Only the CDR3 DNA stays, 48 bases, in frame from base 1. V is clipped by 2 bases and J by 5 bases, and the sequence between their germline boundaries is 19 bases long. CDR1 is given as SGHVS and CDR2 as FQNEAQ, both from the germline V gene. Overall study outcomes, separate from this receptor: The study covered only a single clinical trial cohort, and the causes of the repertoire differences, possibly disease activity or prior therapy, were still not defined. CD4+ but not CD8+ TCR diversity rose significantly by C4D1 (p=0.0027 vs p=0.16), most apparent in complete responders (p=0.02). Baseline TCR diversity was reported to be lower in newly diagnosed patients than in healthy donors and to be lower still in relapsed/refractory patients. Lower diversity was observed in patients in whom nivolumab was started less than 1 year after ASCT, and these patients were excluded from later analyses so that confounding by immune reconstitution would be avoided. Baseline diversity similar to that of newly diagnosed patients was observed in trial patients achieving complete response, whereas significantly lower diversity was observed in partial responders and progressors.

The Qiagen DNeasy kit was used to extract genomic DNA both from unsorted PBMCs and from the negatively selected CD4+ and CD8+ fractions. TCR beta CDR3 regions were subjected to amplification by immunoSEQ multiplex PCR with primers that anneal to V and J segments. A synthetic immune receptor repertoire was used to minimize amplification bias, and remaining bias was computationally removed after sequencing. On the authors' methods: Repertoire diversity was quantified as the Shannon entropy index using custom Python scripts. Unsorted, CD4+ and CD8+ repertoires were analyzed separately, except for combined analyses in which CD4+ and CD8+ sequences were merged in silico. Clonal expansion was defined as at least a 2-fold frequency increase after treatment relative to C1D1, with a pseudocount of 0.5 for undetected baseline clones. Clones with 0 or 1 copy at C1D1 were classified as singleton clones, and clones with 2 or more copies were classified as non-singleton clones. Clones expanded in unsorted samples were assigned a CD4+, CD8+ or unknown annotation through matching of protein sequences in sorted samples from the same patient. Wilcoxon tests on paired samples were used to test changes in diversity from C1D1 to C4D1. TCRdb re-hosts the immuneACCESS table, in-frame sequences only. Its copies lack some clones; in the studies checked, an unresolved V gene accounts for under half of them, and the cause for the rest is not known. Clone size and the V and J calls come from that table; the DNA yielded D and trimming. Here the sample has 20,000 to 30,000 clones; roughly two thirds occur a single time. The ten biggest clones cover about 3.6% of the sample.

This clone was detected a few times. Its antigen remains unidentified. No base quality values were provided; no much bigger clone lies one nucleotide off. The intended sense of this specimen's time point label: cycle 1 day 1 (C1D1), immediately before nivolumab initiation. All trial patients had relapsed after autologous stem cell transplantation, with cohorts A, B and C differing in prior brentuximab vedotin exposure. The trial cohort was composed of about 58 patients with relapsed/refractory classical Hodgkin lymphoma, for whom complete response, partial response or progressive disease was recorded as best overall response. Trial patients were treated with single-agent nivolumab in the multi-cohort phase II CheckMate 205 trial. An independent review committee assessed best overall response using the 2007 International Working Group response criteria. Trial PBMCs were collected just before the start of nivolumab (C1D1) and during therapy at cycle 2 day 1 and cycle 4 day 1. Peripheral blood was collected in 8 mL Vacutainer Cell Preparation Tubes, from which PBMCs were isolated by centrifugation and then cryopreserved.

The rearrangement joined TRBV7-8 to TRBJ2-7; a tentative D call is TRBD1 (5 bases match). Sequences were derived from peripheral blood mononuclear cells (PBMCs), sampled at baseline. This receptor was obtained from a human donor with classical Hodgkin lymphoma. DNA sequence: TGTGCCAGCAGCTTATTAGGTACCAGGGCAAGGGACGAGCAGTACTTC. Its protein product is CASSLLGTRARDEQYF.